The T cell receptor beta chain under discussion was sequenced for a study of T cells in localized non-small cell lung cancer. Here immunoSEQ multiplex PCR was the method, and the copy in TCRdb shows in-frame clones only, minus some. Among fewer than 2,000 clones listed, approximately 25% were seen once. Germline V CDR1 and CDR2: MDHEN, SYDVKM. The length of the CDR3 is 12 residues. V gave up 6 bases and J gave up 6 bases, with 8 bases separating them. This clone was observed once. Sequencing used normal lung tissue next to the tumor, obtained before any cancer treatment. This chain uses TRBV28 with TRBJ1-4, with D possibly being TRBD1 (6 bases). The TCR was taken from a female donor older than 55 with stage II lung adenocarcinoma. The CDR3 DNA sequence: TGTGCCAGCAGAACAGGGTATGAAAAACTGTTTTTT. Protein sequence: CASRTGYEKLFF.